These 27 T cell receptor beta chains were sequenced from one sample in a study of PD-1 blockade in classical Hodgkin lymphoma. Patients all relapsed after autologous stem cell transplantation, and there was variation in brentuximab vedotin exposure. Profiling relied on immunoSEQ multiplex PCR, and the TCRdb table lists in-frame clones only, not all of them. The table records approximately 26,000 clones, more than 65% of them present only once. The specimen comprised peripheral blood mononuclear cells (PBMCs), sampled at baseline. The receptors were sampled from a human donor with classical Hodgkin lymphoma.

In its sample, this clone was seen a few times. The rearrangement uses TRBV23-1 and TRBJ2-1; the D gene is possibly TRBD2 (6 bases). TRBV23-1 is an open reading frame, and its role is uncertain. Trimming took off 6 bases at V and 4 bases at J, with 10 bases between the two ends. The CDR3 is 13 amino acids. The CDR3 sequence: CASRTRGYNEQFF. Written as DNA, the CDR3 is TGCGCCAGCAGGACTAGGGGATACAATGAGCAGTTCTTC.

The gene calls are TRBV5-6 and TRBJ2-2; D may be TRBD1 (6 bases). The CDR3 sequence is 14 residues long. CDR1 is SGHDT, CDR2 YYEEEE, per germline. V gave up 5 bases and J gave up 1 base, with 9 bases separating them. The CDR3 region is CASSRTVNTGELFF. The CDR3, as DNA: TGTGCCAGCAGTCGGACAGTGAACACCGGGGAGCTGTTTTTT.

The count of this clone is one. V usage is TRBV4-3 and J usage is TRBJ2-7; D is unresolved. The CDR3 sequence is 15 residues long. Germline CDR1 and CDR2: LGHNA and YSLEER. Trimming shortened V by 0 bases and J by 4 bases, and 13 bases separated the two germline ends. The CDR3 sequence: CASSQERDNPYEQYF. In DNA form, the CDR3 reads TGCGCCAGCAGCCAAGAAAGAGATAACCCGTACGAGCAGTACTTC.

V usage is TRBV27 and J usage is TRBJ1-2, with D possibly TRBD1 on 5 matching bases. V shed 5 bases and J shed 4 bases, with 17 bases lying between them. Germline CDR1 reads MNHEY; CDR2 reads SMNVEV (reference sequence). CDR3 length: 15 residues. Written as DNA, the CDR3 is TGTGCCAGCAGTCCCTCCCCAGGGACGAGCTATGGCTACACCTTC. It specifies CASSPSPGTSYGYTF.

The V call is TRBV6-4, the J call TRBJ2-3, with D perhaps TRBD1 (6 bases). V dropped 10 bases and J dropped 9 bases, with 20 bases sitting between them. CDR3 length equals 13 residues. Germline V gene sequence: CDR1 MRHNA, CDR2 SNTAGT. For the CDR3, the DNA is TGTGCCACCTCGACAGCCCAAAGGGGGACGCAGTATTTT. Encoded protein: CATSTAQRGTQYF.

This clone has just a few counts. The rearrangement links TRBV27 to TRBJ2-7; the D gene could be TRBD1 or TRBD2 (5 bases each). V lost 6 bases and J 3 bases, leaving 15 bases between the germline ends. Germline V gene lookup returns CDR1 MNHEY and CDR2 SMNVEV (reference sequence). The CDR3 is 14 amino acids. The CDR3 loop is CASRAPGRIYEQYF. CDR3 nucleotides: TGTGCCAGCAGAGCCCCGGGACGGATCTACGAGCAGTACTTC.

The chain combines TRBV27 with TRBJ1-1, with 10 bases aligning to TRBD1. This CDR3 is built from 15 residues. The trim removed 3 bases at V and 4 bases at J, leaving 5 bases unmatched. CDR1 and CDR2 (germline): MNHEY, SMNVEV (reference sequence). This CDR3 is CASSFGTGAGTEAFF. Here the CDR3 DNA reads TGTGCCAGCAGTTTCGGGACAGGGGCGGGCACTGAAGCTTTCTTT.

This chain links TRBV2 with TRBJ2-3; 9 bases agree with TRBD2. The J segment lost 6 bases and the V segment lost 8 bases, leaving 6 bases of the junction unmatched. Per the germline V gene, CDR1 is SNHLY and CDR2 is FYNNEI. The CDR3 has 13 amino acids. The CDR3 sequence is CASASGVGDTQYF. The CDR3 DNA is TGTGCCAGCGCTAGCGGGGTTGGGGATACGCAGTATTTT.

The chain carries TRBV5-1 and TRBJ1-2, with a weak D call TRBD1 (5 bases). Germline V CDR1 and CDR2: SGHRS, YFSETQ. The CDR3 length is 18 residues. The ends were cut back, 4 bases at V and 4 bases at J, with 26 bases in the middle. CDR3 sequence: CASSTGGVLQELLYGYTF. CDR3 DNA sequence: TGCGCCAGCAGCACCGGTGGGGTGCTACAGGAGTTACTCTATGGCTACACCTTC.

This clone has just one count. The J gene is TRBJ2-5, the V gene TRBV5-6; a possible D gene is TRBD1 (5 bases). CDR1 and CDR2 from the germline V gene are SGHDT and YYEEEE. The V and J ends lost 5 bases and 2 bases respectively, with 10 bases between them. The length of the CDR3 is 13 residues. The CDR3 reads CASSTTAQETQYF. CDR3 DNA: TGTGCCAGCAGTACGACAGCTCAAGAGACCCAGTACTTC.

This chain links TRBV4-1 with TRBJ2-1, with 7 positions matching TRBD2. CDR1 and CDR2 (germline): MGHRA, YSYEKL. With 4 bases clipped from V and 7 bases from J, the junction kept 10 bases outside the gene matches. CDR3 length: 15 amino acids. The CDR3, as DNA: TGCGCCAGCAGCCTCCTAGCGGCCCTAGGAAATGAGCAGTTCTTC. Amino acids: CASSLLAALGNEQFF.

This clone was seen a handful of times. The V and J genes are TRBV5-1 and TRBJ1-1; TRBD1 might be the D (6 bases). Germline V CDR1 and CDR2: SGHRS, YFSETQ. V was clipped by 2 bases and J by 8 bases, with 10 bases between them. This CDR3 contains 12 residues. The DNA for the CDR3 is TGCGCCAGCAGCTTAACCGGGACAGAAGCTTTCTTT. Its translation is CASSLTGTEAFF. The entire variable domain, with the rest obtained from reference TRBV5-1 and TRBJ1-1, is as follows: KAGVTQTPRYLIKTRGQQVTLSCSPISGHRSVSWYQQTPGQGLQFLFEYFSETQRNKGNFPGRFSGRQFSNSRSEMNVSTLELGDSALYLCASSLTGTEAFFGQGTRLTVV.

CDR3 sequence: CASSDEHGTGAEKLFF. CDR3 coding DNA: TGTGCCAGCAGTGACGAACACGGGACAGGGGCTGAAAAACTGTTTTTT. The genes are TRBV6-4 and TRBJ1-4; 10 bases line up with TRBD1. J lost 7 bases, V lost 2 bases, and 7 bases had no gene match. The CDR3 length is 16 residues. Per the germline V gene, CDR1 is MRHNA and CDR2 is SNTAGT.

The chain uses TRBV7-9 and TRBJ2-5; either TRBD1 or TRBD2 may supply D (5 bases each). CDR3 length equals 13 residues. From germline, CDR1 is SEHNR and CDR2 FQNEAQ (reference sequence). The ends were cut back, 4 bases at V and 4 bases at J, with 10 bases in the middle. The CDR3 coding sequence is TGTGCCAGCAGCTGGGACGGCCGAGAGACCCAGTACTTC. Protein product: CASSWDGRETQYF.

V and J are TRBV7-9 and TRBJ2-3; D unclear. V shed 2 bases and J shed 3 bases, with 12 bases lying between them. The germline V gene has CDR1 SEHNR and CDR2 FQNEAQ (reference sequence). This CDR3 comprises 15 residues. DNA of the CDR3: TGTGCCAGCAGCTTAATCTCCCAAGGAACAGATACGCAGTATTTT. Its translation: CASSLISQGTDTQYF.

There are a few counts of this clone. The chain recombines TRBV27 with TRBJ1-2; D uncertain. The CDR3 spans 13 residues. Germline lookup yields CDR1 MNHEY and CDR2 SMNVEV (reference sequence). V was clipped by 0 bases and J by 6 bases, with 8 bases between them. The CDR3 here is CASSLSGLDGYTF. CDR3 DNA: TGTGCCAGCAGTTTATCAGGGCTCGATGGCTACACCTTC.

The chain combines TRBV7-9 with TRBJ1-1; D call uncertain. CDR1 is SEHNR, CDR2 FQNEAQ, per germline (reference sequence). The CDR3 contains 12 residues. V lost 5 bases and J lost 6, with 10 bases in between. The CDR3: CASSAKYPEAFF. The CDR3 DNA is TGTGCCAGCAGCGCAAAGTACCCTGAAGCTTTCTTT.

This clone was picked up a small number of times. DNA of the CDR3: TGTGCCATCTCCGGGTATAGCAATCAGCCCCAGCATTTT. The encoded protein is CAISGYSNQPQHF. V usage is TRBV10-3 and J usage is TRBJ1-5; D gene unclear. CDR1 and CDR2 (germline): ENHRY, SYGVKD. This CDR3 has 13 residues. V was trimmed by 8 bases and J by 0 bases, leaving 8 bases between them.

This clone is medium-sized (0.01 to 0.1%) by share. J is TRBJ2-2 and V is TRBV7-6; 12 positions match TRBD2. Germline V gives CDR1 SGHVS, CDR2 FNYEAQ. Trimming took 1 base from V and 5 from J; bases not matched to a gene: 8. The CDR3 spans 18 residues. CDR3 nucleotides: TGTGCCAGCAGCTTAGAACCTAGGACTAGCGGGGATACCGGGGAGCTGTTTTTT. Amino acids: CASSLEPRTSGDTGELFF.

Written as DNA, the CDR3 is TGTGCCAGCAGCTTGTACACAGGGTCCAATTCACCCCTCCACTTT. This encodes CASSLYTGSNSPLHF. The J gene is TRBJ1-6, the V gene TRBV11-2, with D perhaps matching TRBD1 (6 bases). This CDR3 spans 15 amino acids. The germline gives CDR1 SGHAT, CDR2 FQNNGV. V was shortened by 3 bases and J by 7 bases, with 13 bases between the two germline ends. Looking up the rest from reference TRBV11-2 and TRBJ1-6 gives the full variable domain: EAGVAQSPRYKIIEKRQSVAFWCNPISGHATLYWYQQILGQGPKLLIQFQNNGVVDDSQLPKDRFSAERLKGVDSTLKIQPAKLEDSAVYLCASSLYTGSNSPLHFGNGTRLTVT.

This clone occurred once. The chain uses TRBV27 and TRBJ2-7; 8 bases are a match to TRBD1. The germline gives CDR1 MNHEY, CDR2 SMNVEV (reference sequence). This CDR3 is built from 15 residues. Trimming removed 5 bases from V and 3 bases from J; junction bases left unmatched: 9. CDR3 protein: CASSETGTGYYEQYF. The CDR3 DNA is TGTGCCAGCAGTGAGACCGGGACAGGATACTACGAGCAGTACTTC.

This clone appeared a few times. This chain links TRBV7-2 with TRBJ1-1; no clear D gene. The CDR3 covers 13 residues. CDR1 and CDR2 from the germline V gene are SGHTA and FQGNSA. The ends were cut back, 0 bases at V and 5 bases at J, with 7 bases in the middle. Here the CDR3 reads CASSLAPATEAFF. The DNA for the CDR3 is TGTGCCAGCAGCTTAGCGCCGGCGACTGAAGCTTTCTTT.

This clone was counted between two and nine times. The chain recombines TRBV7-9 with TRBJ1-4; D is unresolved. CDR1 is SEHNR, CDR2 FQNEAQ, per germline (reference sequence). CDR3 length: 15 amino acids. Trimming took off 5 bases at V and 7 bases at J, with 17 bases between the two ends. CDR3 bases: TGTGCCAGCAGCCCATCTACCTTGACGATTGAAAAACTGTTTTTT. Amino acids: CASSPSTLTIEKLFF.

The J gene is TRBJ2-3, the V gene TRBV5-1, with TRBD2 matching over 10 bases. The junction had 14 bases not matched to a gene; V was cut back by 4 bases and J by 3 bases. Germline V gene lookup returns CDR1 SGHRS and CDR2 YFSETQ. The CDR3 runs to 18 residues. In DNA form, the CDR3 reads TGCGCCAGCAGCCCCGACGGACTAGCGGTAGGAAGGACAGATACGCAGTATTTT. Translating gives CASSPDGLAVGRTDTQYF.

The chain employs TRBV19 and TRBJ1-5; no firm D call. Per the germline V gene, CDR1 is LNHDA and CDR2 is SQIVND (reference sequence). V was shortened by 5 bases and J by 9 bases, with 17 bases between the two germline ends. The CDR3 contains 14 residues. In nucleotides, the CDR3 is TGTGCCAGTAGTCCCTTCGACGGTTCACCGCCCCAGCATTTT. It codes for CASSPFDGSPPQHF.

The V gene is TRBV5-6, the J gene TRBJ2-7, with TRBD2 identical over 7 bases. The CDR3 loop spans 15 amino acids. Germline loops: CDR1 SGHDT, CDR2 YYEEEE. Losses at the gene ends were 5 bases for V and 2 bases for J; bases not matched to a gene: 10. CDR3 in amino acids: CASSSGLDGTYEQYF. CDR3 DNA sequence: TGTGCCAGCAGTTCCGGACTAGATGGTACCTACGAGCAGTACTTC.

J is TRBJ2-3 and V is TRBV4-3, with D possibly being TRBD1 or TRBD2 (7 bases each). The V end lost 7 bases, the J end lost 3 bases, and 17 bases lay between the germline ends. Germline CDR1 reads LGHNA; CDR2 reads YSLEER. This CDR3 contains 15 residues. The CDR3: CASTPQGGLTDTQYF. CDR3 bases: TGCGCCAGCACCCCTCAGGGGGGGCTGACAGATACGCAGTATTTT.